This T cell receptor beta chain is drawn from a study of cytomegalovirus exposure and HLA in healthy donors. V was cut by 5 bases and J by 0 bases, with 10 bases left in between. Germline loops: CDR1 MNHNY, CDR2 SVGAGI (reference sequence). The CDR3 covers 15 residues. Study-wide points: Testing in vitro showed a few CMV-associated chains specific for CMV antigens. That first-cohort TCR clusters tended to co-occur in the 95 to 150 validation repertoires was found in a later analysis. Investigators reported fewer than 200 TCR beta chains as tied to cytomegalovirus. With high specificity and sensitivity, the classifier reportedly diagnosed cytomegalovirus status.

This clone was picked up one time. Its antigen is as yet unknown. Produced via immunoSEQ multiplex PCR; TCRdb's table is partial and in-frame only. The repertoire holds roughly 280,000 clones, with approximately 86% as singletons. Sequencing was carried out using PBMCs. This receptor was obtained from a woman under 30 in good health and CMV-seronegative. This rearrangement joins TRBV6-6 to TRBJ1-4, with D uncertain. The CDR3 region is CASSTHGTTNEKLFF. CDR3 coding DNA: TGTGCCAGCAGTACTCACGGGACAACTAATGAAAAACTGTTTTTT.